This T cell receptor (beta chain) derives from a study of T cells in Graves' hyperthyroidism and ophthalmopathy. Whole-study findings and limits: Blood samples included most of the expanded thyroid clonotypes exceeding 0.001.

For this clonotype: As yet, its antigen is unknown.

Those patients with uncontrolled infection, other autoimmune disease, pregnancy or lactation were excluded. Germline V gene lookup returns CDR1 MDHEN and CDR2 SYDVKM. The CDR3 runs to 15 residues. V dropped 6 bases and J dropped 1; count of bases not matched to a gene: 7. The TCR beta CDR3 regions underwent amplification using RNA transcripts as the source. With the HTBI primer set, the TCR CDR3 went through a first round of RT-PCR. TCRdb independently ran MiXCR on the multiplex PCR reads; one entry per CDR3 protein. Of more than 300,000 distinct CDR3 sequences listed, over 11% were seen once; the top ten hold about 11%.

The sequence derives from an older woman with Graves' hyperthyroidism. V gene TRBV28 combines with J gene TRBJ1-1; 8 nucleotides match TRBD1. The sequenced sample consisted of blood. CDR3 amino acids: CASSHPGTGNTEAFF. CDR3 nucleotides: TGTGCCAGCAGCCACCCAGGGACAGGGAACACTGAAGCTTTCTTT.